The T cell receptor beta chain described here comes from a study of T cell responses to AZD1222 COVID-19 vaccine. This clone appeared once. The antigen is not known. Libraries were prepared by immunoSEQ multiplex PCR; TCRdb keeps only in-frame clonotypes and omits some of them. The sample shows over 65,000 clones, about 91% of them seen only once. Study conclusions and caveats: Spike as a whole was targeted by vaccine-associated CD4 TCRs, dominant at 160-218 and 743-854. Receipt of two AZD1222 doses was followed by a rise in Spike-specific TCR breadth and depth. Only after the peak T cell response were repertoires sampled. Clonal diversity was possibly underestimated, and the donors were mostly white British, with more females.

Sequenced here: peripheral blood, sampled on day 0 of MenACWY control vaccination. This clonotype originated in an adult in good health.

The CDR3 reads CASSPPGLAGDEQFF. The CDR3 DNA sequence: TGTGCCAGCAGCCCCCCGGGATTAGCGGGAGATGAGCAGTTCTTC. The chain is built from TRBV7-2 and TRBJ2-1, with 9 bases aligning to TRBD2. Per germline, CDR1 SGHTA and CDR2 FQGNSA. Trimming took 5 bases from V and 8 from J; bases not matched to a gene: 10. The CDR3 loop spans 15 amino acids.